The rows below give T cell receptor beta chains drawn from one sample of a study of T cell responses to AZD1222 COVID-19 vaccine. Some clones are missing from TCRdb's copy, which holds only in-frame ones; the method was immunoSEQ multiplex PCR. The sample comprises about 200,000 clones, roughly 92% of which are singletons, and over 1% rests with the top ten. Sequenced material: peripheral blood, taken on day 0 of AZD1222 vaccination. The receptor source for this set is an adult in good health. CDR3s include the opening cysteine and the closing phenylalanine or tryptophan. The D gene is left open where the match is weak. A row's size may be missing; if present it is once, few, many or a size class.

J gene: TRBJ2-2; V gene: TRBV4-1; clone size: .; D gene: TRBD2; CDR3 protein: CASSPESSGGIYSYDTGELFF; CDR3 DNA: TGCGCCAGCAGCCCCGAGAGCAGCGGGGGTATTTATAGCTACGACACCGGGGAGCTGTTTTTT
J gene: TRBJ1-1; V gene: TRBV9; clone size: .; D gene: .; CDR3 protein: CASSVVGGNTEAFF; CDR3 DNA: TGTGCCAGCAGCGTAGTAGGTGGGAACACTGAAGCTTTCTTT
J gene: TRBJ1-4; V gene: TRBV7-9; clone size: .; D gene: .; CDR3 protein: CASSFGRSPATNEKLFF; CDR3 DNA: TGTGCCAGCAGCTTCGGACGGAGCCCTGCAACTAATGAAAAACTGTTTTTT
J gene: TRBJ2-3; V gene: TRBV14; clone size: .; D gene: .; CDR3 protein: CASSLSGNTQYF; CDR3 DNA: TGTGCCAGCAGCCTCTCGGGGAATACGCAGTATTTT
J gene: TRBJ2-7; V gene: TRBV6-6; clone size: once; D gene: TRBD1; CDR3 protein: CASSLSGTENYEQYF; CDR3 DNA: TGTGCCAGCAGTTTGTCCGGGACAGAAAACTACGAGCAGTACTTC
J gene: TRBJ2-5; V gene: TRBV9; clone size: .; D gene: .; CDR3 protein: CASSVGAAGEGETQYF; CDR3 DNA: TGTGCCAGCAGCGTAGGGGCGGCAGGGGAGGGCGAGACCCAGTACTTC
J gene: TRBJ1-5; V gene: TRBV2; clone size: once; D gene: .; CDR3 protein: CASSEGAGQPQHF; CDR3 DNA: TGTGCCAGCAGTGAAGGGGCAGGGCAGCCCCAGCATTTT
J gene: TRBJ1-1; V gene: TRBV2; clone size: .; D gene: .; CDR3 protein: CASSEQVNTEAFF; CDR3 DNA: TGTGCCAGCAGTGAACAGGTGAACACTGAAGCTTTCTTT
J gene: TRBJ2-3; V gene: TRBV2; clone size: .; D gene: .; CDR3 protein: CASPLGDTQYF; CDR3 DNA: TGTGCCAGCCCGCTAGGAGATACGCAGTATTTT
J gene: TRBJ1-2; V gene: TRBV9; clone size: .; D gene: .; CDR3 protein: CASSVEGTFYGYTF; CDR3 DNA: TGTGCCAGCAGCGTAGAGGGCACCTTCTATGGCTACACCTTC
J gene: TRBJ1-1; V gene: TRBV7-3; clone size: .; D gene: .; CDR3 protein: CASSSDRNTEAFF; CDR3 DNA: TGTGCCAGCAGCTCCGACAGGAACACTGAAGCTTTCTTT
J gene: TRBJ1-5; V gene: TRBV28; clone size: .; D gene: .; CDR3 protein: CASSFSGRGPRPQHF; CDR3 DNA: TGTGCCAGCAGTTTTAGCGGCAGGGGACCTCGGCCCCAGCATTTT
J gene: TRBJ1-1; V gene: TRBV12-3/TRBV12-4; clone size: .; D gene: TRBD1; CDR3 protein: CASSTTGETEAFF; CDR3 DNA: TGTGCCAGCAGTACAACAGGGGAAACTGAAGCTTTCTTT
J gene: TRBJ1-2; V gene: TRBV19; clone size: .; D gene: .; CDR3 protein: CASSPTSGLNYGYTF; CDR3 DNA: TGTGCCAGTAGTCCTACTTCGGGACTTAACTATGGCTACACCTTC
J gene: TRBJ1-2; V gene: TRBV9; clone size: .; D gene: .; CDR3 protein: CASSGSPGQRTF; CDR3 DNA: TGTGCCAGCAGCGGTTCCCCCGGGCAGCGCACCTTC
J gene: TRBJ1-1; V gene: TRBV6-2/TRBV6-3; clone size: .; D gene: TRBD1; CDR3 protein: CASSYDGTGFGTEAFF; CDR3 DNA: TGTGCCAGCAGTTACGATGGGACAGGATTTGGGACTGAAGCTTTCTTT
J gene: TRBJ1-5; V gene: TRBV19; clone size: .; D gene: .; CDR3 protein: CASSIGDRGAPYSNQPQHF; CDR3 DNA: TGTGCCAGTAGTATAGGAGACAGAGGGGCTCCTTATAGCAATCAGCCCCAGCATTTT
J gene: TRBJ1-2; V gene: TRBV19; clone size: .; D gene: .; CDR3 protein: CASSMGGPQGGYTF; CDR3 DNA: TGTGCCAGTAGTATGGGAGGGCCCCAGGGTGGCTACACCTTC
J gene: TRBJ1-1; V gene: TRBV7-8; clone size: few; D gene: .; CDR3 protein: CASSLVVGIRGVYMNTEAFF; CDR3 DNA: TGTGCCAGCAGCTTAGTGGTAGGAATCAGGGGCGTCTACATGAACACTGAAGCTTTCTTT
J gene: TRBJ2-3; V gene: TRBV30; clone size: .; D gene: .; CDR3 protein: CAWSLRGTYTDTQYF; CDR3 DNA: TGTGCCTGGAGTCTCCGGGGTACTTACACAGATACGCAGTATTTT
J gene: TRBJ1-4; V gene: TRBV27; clone size: .; D gene: TRBD1; CDR3 protein: CASSPETGWEKLFF; CDR3 DNA: TGTGCCAGCAGTCCCGAGACAGGGTGGGAAAAACTGTTTTTT
J gene: TRBJ1-1; V gene: TRBV6-5; clone size: .; D gene: .; CDR3 protein: CASTLGGAGNTEAFF; CDR3 DNA: TGTGCCAGCACCCTCGGAGGGGCAGGGAACACTGAAGCTTTCTTT
J gene: TRBJ2-1; V gene: TRBV28; clone size: .; D gene: TRBD1; CDR3 protein: CASSRGQGKFF; CDR3 DNA: TGTGCCAGCAGCCGAGGACAGGGAAAGTTCTTC
J gene: TRBJ2-7; V gene: TRBV30; clone size: .; D gene: .; CDR3 protein: CAWSLGKRSSYEQYF; CDR3 DNA: TGTGCCTGGTCCCTGGGAAAGAGGAGCTCCTACGAGCAGTACTTC
J gene: TRBJ2-3; V gene: TRBV5-4; clone size: once; D gene: .; CDR3 protein: CASSYGGDTDTQYF; CDR3 DNA: TGTGCCAGCAGCTACGGTGGAGACACAGATACGCAGTATTTT
J gene: TRBJ2-7; V gene: TRBV6-1; clone size: .; D gene: .; CDR3 protein: CASSETRRDLESF; CDR3 DNA: TGTGCCAGCAGTGAAACCCGGAGGGATCTCGAGAGCTTC
J gene: TRBJ2-7; V gene: TRBV7-6; clone size: .; D gene: .; CDR3 protein: CASSLAEVGRLAEQYF; CDR3 DNA: TGTGCCAGCAGCTTAGCGGAAGTGGGCAGGTTGGCGGAGCAGTACTTC
J gene: TRBJ2-3; V gene: TRBV7-2; clone size: .; D gene: .; CDR3 protein: CASSLISTTDTQYF; CDR3 DNA: TGTGCCAGCAGCTTAATTTCGACCACAGATACGCAGTATTTT
J gene: TRBJ2-7; V gene: TRBV7-9; clone size: .; D gene: .; CDR3 protein: CASSFRQESYEQYF; CDR3 DNA: TGTGCCAGCAGCTTCAGACAGGAATCCTACGAGCAGTACTTC
J gene: TRBJ2-5; V gene: TRBV7-2; clone size: .; D gene: .; CDR3 protein: CATGIDTQYF; CDR3 DNA: TGTGCCACGGGAATAGACACCCAGTACTTC
J gene: TRBJ2-7; V gene: TRBV19; clone size: once; D gene: .; CDR3 protein: CASSMAGTSDEQYF; CDR3 DNA: TGTGCCAGTAGTATGGCCGGGACAAGCGACGAGCAGTACTTC
J gene: TRBJ2-7; V gene: TRBV10-3; clone size: .; D gene: TRBD2; CDR3 protein: CAIRSAGVDSLEQYF; CDR3 DNA: TGTGCCATCAGGAGTGCGGGGGTGGATTCCCTCGAGCAGTACTTC
J gene: TRBJ2-7; V gene: TRBV21-1; clone size: .; D gene: .; CDR3 protein: CASSKEAPSGPLGHEQYF; CDR3 DNA: TGTGCCAGCAGCAAAGAGGCACCTAGCGGGCCTCTCGGCCACGAGCAGTACTTC
J gene: TRBJ1-4; V gene: TRBV5-1; clone size: .; D gene: .; CDR3 protein: CASSLGAGREKLFF; CDR3 DNA: TGCGCCAGCAGCTTGGGTGCAGGACGGGAAAAACTGTTTTTT
J gene: TRBJ1-3; V gene: TRBV5-6; clone size: once; D gene: .; CDR3 protein: CASSFYSGNTIYF; CDR3 DNA: TGTGCCAGCAGCTTCTACTCTGGAAACACCATATATTTT
J gene: TRBJ2-4; V gene: TRBV19; clone size: .; D gene: TRBD2; CDR3 protein: CASRLAGTRGIQYF; CDR3 DNA: TGTGCCAGTAGACTAGCGGGAACGAGGGGCATTCAGTACTTC
J gene: TRBJ1-2; V gene: TRBV27; clone size: .; D gene: .; CDR3 protein: CASSLSGVYGYTF; CDR3 DNA: TGTGCCAGCAGTTTATCTGGGGTTTATGGCTACACCTTC
J gene: TRBJ2-5; V gene: TRBV4-2; clone size: once; D gene: TRBD2; CDR3 protein: CASSRTERGGETQYF; CDR3 DNA: TGTGCCAGCAGTCGGACCGAGCGGGGGGGAGAGACCCAGTACTTC
J gene: TRBJ1-2; V gene: TRBV28; clone size: .; D gene: TRBD1; CDR3 protein: CASSFIGRQGYGYTF; CDR3 DNA: TGTGCCAGCAGTTTTATCGGGAGACAGGGATATGGCTACACCTTC
J gene: TRBJ1-2; V gene: TRBV5-1; clone size: .; D gene: .; CDR3 protein: CASSRTARYGYTF; CDR3 DNA: TGCGCCAGCAGCCGGACAGCGCGCTATGGCTACACCTTC
J gene: TRBJ1-1; V gene: TRBV6-6; clone size: .; D gene: .; CDR3 protein: CASSKRQEPAFF; CDR3 DNA: TGTGCCAGCAGCAAACGACAGGAACCAGCTTTCTTT
J gene: TRBJ1-6; V gene: TRBV11-2; clone size: .; D gene: TRBD1; CDR3 protein: CASSLETGRTSPLHF; CDR3 DNA: TGTGCCAGCAGCTTAGAGACAGGGAGGACTTCACCCCTCCACTTT
J gene: TRBJ1-2; V gene: TRBV6-5; clone size: .; D gene: .; CDR3 protein: CASSTNPGYGYTF; CDR3 DNA: TGTGCCAGCAGTACGAACCCAGGTTATGGCTACACCTTC
J gene: TRBJ1-1; V gene: TRBV12-3/TRBV12-4; clone size: .; D gene: .; CDR3 protein: CASSFGDNTEAFF; CDR3 DNA: TGTGCCAGCAGTTTTGGAGATAACACTGAAGCTTTCTTT
J gene: TRBJ1-2; V gene: TRBV3-1/TRBV3-2; clone size: once; D gene: TRBD1; CDR3 protein: CASSRDRGVGYTF; CDR3 DNA: TGTGCCAGCAGCCGGGACAGGGGAGTCGGCTACACCTTC
J gene: TRBJ1-2; V gene: TRBV4-2; clone size: .; D gene: TRBD1; CDR3 protein: CASSQVDRVSGYTF; CDR3 DNA: TGTGCCAGCAGCCAGGTGGACAGGGTCAGTGGCTACACCTTC
J gene: TRBJ2-5; V gene: TRBV29-1; clone size: .; D gene: TRBD1; CDR3 protein: CSVDLRGQQETQYF; CDR3 DNA: TGCAGCGTTGACCTTCGGGGACAGCAAGAGACCCAGTACTTC
J gene: TRBJ1-3; V gene: TRBV29-1; clone size: .; D gene: .; CDR3 protein: CSVDPGLGNTIYF; CDR3 DNA: TGCAGCGTTGACCCCGGGCTCGGAAACACCATATATTTT
J gene: TRBJ2-1; V gene: TRBV28; clone size: .; D gene: .; CDR3 protein: CASSTTISEQFF; CDR3 DNA: TGTGCCAGCAGTACGACTATATCGGAGCAGTTCTTC
J gene: TRBJ2-4; V gene: TRBV7-2; clone size: .; D gene: TRBD2; CDR3 protein: CASSLDVGGQYF; CDR3 DNA: TGTGCCAGCAGCTTAGATGTGGGGGGGCAGTACTTC